These 9 T cell receptor beta chains were sequenced from one sample in a study of PD-1 blockade in mismatch repair-deficient tumors. TCRdb's table, derived via immunoSEQ multiplex PCR, lists solely in-frame clones and lacks some. The table records approximately 110,000 clones, more than 60% of them present only once. The starting material was peripheral blood, obtained just over 59 weeks after starting pembrolizumab. Receptors were obtained from an adult with mismatch repair-deficient cancer.

The rearrangement links TRBV25-1 to TRBJ2-2, with 7 bases lining up with TRBD2. Germline V gene lookup returns CDR1 MGHDK and CDR2 SYGVNS. There are 14 residues in the CDR3. J gave up 5 bases and V 8 bases, and 8 bases lay outside the gene matches. The CDR3 sequence is CASHGGRVTGELFF. Here the CDR3 DNA reads TGTGCCAGCCACGGCGGGAGAGTTACCGGGGAGCTGTTTTTT.

This clone was counted a few times. This chain uses TRBV27 with TRBJ2-7, with 7 bases that match TRBD2. The CDR3 runs to 14 residues. CDR1 and CDR2 (germline): MNHEY, SMNVEV (reference sequence). V trimming: 2 bases; J trimming: 6 bases; junction bases outside the gene matches: 7. CDR3 loop: CASSLSRTSFEQYF. CDR3 DNA sequence: TGTGCCAGCAGTTTAAGTAGGACTAGTTTCGAGCAGTACTTC.

The chain has TRBV4-1 and TRBJ1-6; D unclear. V was clipped by 1 base and J by 6 bases, with 1 base between them. Germline V gene sequence: CDR1 MGHRA, CDR2 YSYEKL. This CDR3 is 12 amino acids long. The CDR3 loop is CASSQANSPLHF. In DNA form, the CDR3 reads TGCGCCAGCAGCCAAGCTAATTCACCCCTCCACTTT.

The chain links TRBV30 to TRBJ2-1, with TRBD1 matching 7 bases. CDR3 length equals 14 residues. Trimming cost V 4 bases and J 4 bases; bases outside gene matches: 7. CDR1 and CDR2 (germline): GTSNPN, SVGIG (reference sequence). This CDR3 is CAWNPGGGYNEQFF. Written as DNA, the CDR3 is TGTGCCTGGAATCCAGGGGGTGGTTACAATGAGCAGTTCTTC.

This clone came up once. The chain joins TRBV7-2 to TRBJ2-5; TRBD2 agrees at 9 bases. The germline V gene has CDR1 SGHTA and CDR2 FQGNSA. After removal of 1 base from V and 3 bases from J, the junction contained 9 bases not matched to a gene. This CDR3 region has 17 residues. CDR3 nucleotides: TGTGCCAGCAGCTTAGTTTGGCCTAGCGGGGCAGAAGAGACCCAGTACTTC. Encoded protein: CASSLVWPSGAEETQYF.

This sequence joins TRBV27 and TRBJ2-5; TRBD2 matches at 8 bases. V lost 0 bases and J lost 1; bases outside the gene matches: 16. This CDR3 is built from 20 residues. Germline V gene lookup returns CDR1 MNHEY and CDR2 SMNVEV (reference sequence). For the CDR3, the DNA is TGTGCCAGCAGTTTATCACTCGTATTGCGTAGCGGGATCTTCCAAGAGACCCAGTACTTC. Protein: CASSLSLVLRSGIFQETQYF.

The chain couples TRBV19 to TRBJ1-5; D unclear. The V end lost 2 bases, the J end lost 6 bases, and 14 bases lay between the germline ends. Germline-derived CDR1 and CDR2 are LNHDA and SQIVND (reference sequence). CDR3 size: 15 residues. CDR3 in amino acids: CASSITDRVFQPQHF. The CDR3 nucleotides read TGTGCCAGTAGTATAACAGATCGCGTTTTTCAGCCCCAGCATTTT.

The count of this clone is one. V and J are TRBV7-6 and TRBJ1-5; 7 bases map to TRBD1. The CDR3 is 15 amino acids. Germline V gene data show CDR1 as SGHVS and CDR2 as FNYEAQ. J gave up 4 bases and V 5 bases, and 8 bases lay outside the gene matches. This chain's CDR3 is CASSLGPRGNQPQHF. The CDR3 nucleotides are TGTGCCAGCAGCCTGGGCCCCAGGGGGAATCAGCCCCAGCATTTT.

The chain joins TRBV27 to TRBJ1-1; 7 bases line up with TRBD1. The CDR3 covers 16 residues. Germline V CDR1 and CDR2: MNHEY, SMNVEV (reference sequence). V lost 3 bases, J lost 5 bases, and 12 bases stayed unmatched. The CDR3 DNA reads as TGTGCCAGCAGTTTCCTGACAGGGAATAAGGATACTGAAGCTTTCTTT. This translates into CASSFLTGNKDTEAFF.